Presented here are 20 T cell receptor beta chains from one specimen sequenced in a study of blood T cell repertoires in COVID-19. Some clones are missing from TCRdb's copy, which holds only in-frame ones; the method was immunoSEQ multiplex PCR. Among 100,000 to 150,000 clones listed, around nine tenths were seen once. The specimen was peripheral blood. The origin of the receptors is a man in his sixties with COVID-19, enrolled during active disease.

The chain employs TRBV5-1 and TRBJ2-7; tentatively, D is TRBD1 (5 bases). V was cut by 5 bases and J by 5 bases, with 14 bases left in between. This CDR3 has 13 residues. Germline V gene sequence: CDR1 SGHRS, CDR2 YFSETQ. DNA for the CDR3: TGCGCCAGCAGTCCCCAGGGTGCCAACGAGCAGTACTTC. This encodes CASSPQGANEQYF.

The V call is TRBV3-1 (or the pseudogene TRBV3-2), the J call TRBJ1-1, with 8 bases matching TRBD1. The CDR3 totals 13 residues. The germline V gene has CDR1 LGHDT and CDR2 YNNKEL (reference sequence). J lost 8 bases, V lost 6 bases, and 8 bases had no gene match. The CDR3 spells CASRQGDLGEAFF. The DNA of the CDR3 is TGTGCCAGCAGACAGGGGGATCTCGGGGAAGCTTTCTTT.

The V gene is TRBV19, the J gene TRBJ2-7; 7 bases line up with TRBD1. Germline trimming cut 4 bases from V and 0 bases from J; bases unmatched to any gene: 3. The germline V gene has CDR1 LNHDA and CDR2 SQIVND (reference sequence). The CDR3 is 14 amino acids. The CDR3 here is CASSTQGSSYEQYF. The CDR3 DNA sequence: TGTGCCAGTAGTACACAGGGGAGCTCCTACGAGCAGTACTTC.

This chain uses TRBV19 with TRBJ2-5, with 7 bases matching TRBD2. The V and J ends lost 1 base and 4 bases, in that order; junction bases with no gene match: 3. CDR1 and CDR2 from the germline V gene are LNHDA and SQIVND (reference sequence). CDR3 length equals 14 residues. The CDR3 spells CASSIAGGGETQYF. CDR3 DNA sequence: TGTGCCAGTAGTATAGCCGGCGGGGGAGAGACCCAGTACTTC. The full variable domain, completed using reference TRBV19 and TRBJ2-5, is DGGITQSPKYLFRKEGQNVTLSCEQNLNHDAMYWYRQDPGQGLRLIYYSQIVNDFQKGDIAEGYSVSREKKESFPLTVTSAQKNPTAFYLCASSIAGGGETQYFGPGTRLLVL.

The CDR3 region is CASSFELSGELFF. CDR3 bases: TGCGCCAGCAGCTTTGAGCTATCCGGGGAGCTGTTTTTT. The chain is built from TRBV5-1 and TRBJ2-2; D unresolved. V lost 2 bases, J lost 6 bases, and 8 bases lay in between. The CDR3 contains 13 residues. Looked up from germline, CDR1 is SGHRS and CDR2 is YFSETQ.

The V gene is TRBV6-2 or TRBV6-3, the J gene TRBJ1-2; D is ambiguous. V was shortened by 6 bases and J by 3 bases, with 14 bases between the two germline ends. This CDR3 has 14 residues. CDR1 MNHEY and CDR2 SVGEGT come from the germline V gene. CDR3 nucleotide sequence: TGTGCCAGCAGCCCCCTTGGGGAGGACTATGGCTACACCTTC. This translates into CASSPLGEDYGYTF.

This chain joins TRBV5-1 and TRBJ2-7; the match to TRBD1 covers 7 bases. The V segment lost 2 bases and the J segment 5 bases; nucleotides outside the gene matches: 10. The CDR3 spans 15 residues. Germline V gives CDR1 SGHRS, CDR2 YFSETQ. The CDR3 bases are TGCGCCAGCAGCTTTGTTATGGCAGGGGGAGACGAGCAGTACTTC. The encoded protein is CASSFVMAGGDEQYF.

The CDR3 coding sequence is TGCGCCAGCAGCTCTTCGGACAGGGTGCAAAACATTCAGTACTTC. The encoded protein is CASSSSDRVQNIQYF. This chain uses TRBV5-1 with TRBJ2-4, with TRBD1 matching over 8 bases. CDR1 and CDR2 (germline): SGHRS, YFSETQ. The V gene end was trimmed by 3 bases and the J gene end by 5 bases; junction bases not matched to a gene: 7. This CDR3 is built from 15 residues. The full variable domain, completed using reference TRBV5-1 and TRBJ2-4, is KAGVTQTPRYLIKTRGQQVTLSCSPISGHRSVSWYQQTPGQGLQFLFEYFSETQRNKGNFPGRFSGRQFSNSRSEMNVSTLELGDSALYLCASSSSDRVQNIQYFGAGTRLSVL.

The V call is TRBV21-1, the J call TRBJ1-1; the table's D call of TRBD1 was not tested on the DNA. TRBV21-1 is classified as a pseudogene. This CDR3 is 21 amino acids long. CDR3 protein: CASSKEMGRGTGGTLNTEAFF. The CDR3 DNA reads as TGTGCCAGCAGCAAAGAAATGGGCCGTGGGACAGGGGGGACCTTGAACACTGAAGCTTTCTTT.

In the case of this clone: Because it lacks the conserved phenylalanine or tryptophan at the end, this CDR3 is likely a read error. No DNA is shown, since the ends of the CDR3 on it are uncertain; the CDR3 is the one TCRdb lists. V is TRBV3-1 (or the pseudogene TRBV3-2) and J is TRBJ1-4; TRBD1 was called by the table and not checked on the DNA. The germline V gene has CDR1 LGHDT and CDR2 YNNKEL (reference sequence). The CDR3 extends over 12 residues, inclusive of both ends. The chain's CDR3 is CASSRLRQGPGL.

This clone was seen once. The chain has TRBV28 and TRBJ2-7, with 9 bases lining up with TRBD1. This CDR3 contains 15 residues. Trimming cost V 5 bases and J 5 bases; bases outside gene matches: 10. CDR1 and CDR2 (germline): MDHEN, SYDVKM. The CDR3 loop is CASSNIRTGAHEQYF. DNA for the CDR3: TGTGCCAGCAGTAACATCCGGACAGGGGCCCACGAGCAGTACTTC.

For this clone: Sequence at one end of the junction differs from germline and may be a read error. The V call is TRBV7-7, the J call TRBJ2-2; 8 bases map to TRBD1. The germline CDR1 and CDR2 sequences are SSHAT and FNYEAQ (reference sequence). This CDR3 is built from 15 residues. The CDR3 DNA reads TGTGCTAGCAGCGACGGACAGGGAACACCCGGGGAGCTGTTTTTT. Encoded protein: CASSDGQGTPGELFF.

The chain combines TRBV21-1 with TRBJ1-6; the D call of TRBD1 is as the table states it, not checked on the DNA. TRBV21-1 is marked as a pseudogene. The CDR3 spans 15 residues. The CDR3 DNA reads TGTGCCAGCAGCAAACTACACAGGAAAGATTCACCCCTCCACTTT. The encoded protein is CASSKLHRKDSPLHF.

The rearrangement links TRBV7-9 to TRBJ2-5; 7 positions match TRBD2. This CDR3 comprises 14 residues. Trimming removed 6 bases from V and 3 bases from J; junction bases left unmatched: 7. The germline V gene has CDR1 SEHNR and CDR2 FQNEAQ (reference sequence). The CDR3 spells CASRIAGAKETQYF. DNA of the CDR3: TGTGCCAGCAGAATAGCGGGTGCGAAAGAGACCCAGTACTTC.

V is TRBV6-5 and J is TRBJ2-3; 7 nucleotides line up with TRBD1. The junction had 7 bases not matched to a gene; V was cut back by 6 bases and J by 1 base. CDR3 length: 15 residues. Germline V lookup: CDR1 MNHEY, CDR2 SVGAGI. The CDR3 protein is CASSLSGTGTDTQYF. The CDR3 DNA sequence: TGTGCCAGCAGCCTTTCCGGGACAGGCACAGATACGCAGTATTTT.

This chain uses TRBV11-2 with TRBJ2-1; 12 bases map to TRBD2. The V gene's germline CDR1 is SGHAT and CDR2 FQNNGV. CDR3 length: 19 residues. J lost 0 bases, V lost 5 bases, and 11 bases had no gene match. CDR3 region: CASSRTRTSGASSYNEQFF. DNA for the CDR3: TGTGCCAGCAGCCGAACTAGGACTAGCGGGGCTAGCTCCTACAATGAGCAGTTCTTC.

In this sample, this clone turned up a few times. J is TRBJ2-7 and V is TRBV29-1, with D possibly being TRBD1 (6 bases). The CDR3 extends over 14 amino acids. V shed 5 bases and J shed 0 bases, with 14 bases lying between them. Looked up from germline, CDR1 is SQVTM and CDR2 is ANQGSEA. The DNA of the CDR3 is TGCAGCGTTATGGACAGATTAAGCTCCTACGAGCAGTACTTC. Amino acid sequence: CSVMDRLSSYEQYF.

In nucleotides, the CDR3 is TGTGCCAGCAGCCCCTCCGAGACAGGGGATGAGCAGTTCTTC. Translated: CASSPSETGDEQFF. This rearrangement joins TRBV7-3 to TRBJ2-1, with 8 nucleotides matching TRBD1. CDR3 length: 14 amino acids. Germline V gene sequence: CDR1 SGHTA, CDR2 FQGTGA. The V segment lost 5 bases and the J segment 8 bases; nucleotides outside the gene matches: 8.

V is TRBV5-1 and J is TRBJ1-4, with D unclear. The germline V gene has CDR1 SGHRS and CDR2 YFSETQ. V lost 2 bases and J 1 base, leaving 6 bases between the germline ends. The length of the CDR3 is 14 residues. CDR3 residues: CASSLGGTNEKLFF. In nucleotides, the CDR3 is TGCGCCAGCAGCTTAGGAGGAACTAATGAAAAACTGTTTTTT.

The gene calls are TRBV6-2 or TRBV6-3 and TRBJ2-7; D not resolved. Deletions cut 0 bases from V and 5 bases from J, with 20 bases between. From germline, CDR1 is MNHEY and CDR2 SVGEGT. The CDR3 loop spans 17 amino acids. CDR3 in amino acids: CASSYSGVYSRNDEQYF. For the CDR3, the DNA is TGTGCCAGCAGTTACTCGGGTGTTTACAGTCGTAACGACGAGCAGTACTTC.